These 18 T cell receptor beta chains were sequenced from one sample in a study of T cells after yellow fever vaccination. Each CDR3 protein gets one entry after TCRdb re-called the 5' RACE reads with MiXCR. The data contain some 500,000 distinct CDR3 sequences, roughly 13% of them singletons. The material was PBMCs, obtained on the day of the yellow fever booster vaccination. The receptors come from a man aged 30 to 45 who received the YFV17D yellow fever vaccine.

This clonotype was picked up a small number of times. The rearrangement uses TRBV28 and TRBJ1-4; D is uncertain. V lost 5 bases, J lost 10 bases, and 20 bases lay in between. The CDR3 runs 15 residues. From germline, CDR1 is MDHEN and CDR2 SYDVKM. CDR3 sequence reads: CASSVLGGARGKLFF. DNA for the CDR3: TGTGCCAGCAGTGTTCTAGGAGGAGCCCGTGGAAAACTGTTTTTT.

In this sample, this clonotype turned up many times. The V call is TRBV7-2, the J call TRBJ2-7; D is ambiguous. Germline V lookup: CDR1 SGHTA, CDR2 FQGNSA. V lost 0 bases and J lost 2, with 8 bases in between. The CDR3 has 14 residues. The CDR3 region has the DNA TGTGCCAGCAGCTTAGCGGGCCAGGCCTACGAGCAGTACTTC. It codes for CASSLAGQAYEQYF.

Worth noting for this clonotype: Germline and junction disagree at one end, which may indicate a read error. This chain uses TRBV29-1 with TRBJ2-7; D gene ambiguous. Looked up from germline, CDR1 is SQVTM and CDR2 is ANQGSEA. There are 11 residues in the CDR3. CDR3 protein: CSVWTTYEPYF. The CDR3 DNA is TGCAGCGTATGGACGACCTACGAGCCGTACTTC.

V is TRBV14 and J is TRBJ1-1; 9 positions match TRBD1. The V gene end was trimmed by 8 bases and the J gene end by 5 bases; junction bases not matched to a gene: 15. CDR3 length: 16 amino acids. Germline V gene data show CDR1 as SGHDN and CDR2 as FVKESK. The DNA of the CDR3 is TGTGCCAGCGGCCTAATAGACAGGGGGATTTTAACTGAAGCTTTCTTT. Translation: CASGLIDRGILTEAFF.

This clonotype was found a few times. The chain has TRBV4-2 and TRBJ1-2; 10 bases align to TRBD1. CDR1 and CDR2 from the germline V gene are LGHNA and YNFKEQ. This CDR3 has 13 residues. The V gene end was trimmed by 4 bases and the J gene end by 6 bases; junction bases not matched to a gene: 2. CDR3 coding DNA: TGTGCCAGCAGCCGAGGGACAGGGGATGGCTACACCTTC. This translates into CASSRGTGDGYTF.

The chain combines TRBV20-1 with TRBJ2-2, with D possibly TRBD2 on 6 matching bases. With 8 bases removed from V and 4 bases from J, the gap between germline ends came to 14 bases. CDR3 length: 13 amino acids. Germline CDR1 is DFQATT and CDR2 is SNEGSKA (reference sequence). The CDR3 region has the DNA TGCAGTTTTAAGGAGGAGGGCACCGGGGAGCTGTTTTTT. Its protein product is CSFKEEGTGELFF.

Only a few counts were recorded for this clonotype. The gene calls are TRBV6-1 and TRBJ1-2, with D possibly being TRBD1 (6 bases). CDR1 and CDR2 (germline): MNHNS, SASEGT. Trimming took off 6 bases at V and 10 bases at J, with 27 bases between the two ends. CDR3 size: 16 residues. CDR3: CASSNVLTLQGTDYTF. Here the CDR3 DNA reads TGTGCCAGCAGCAACGTATTGACCTTACAGGGAACTGACTACACCTTC.

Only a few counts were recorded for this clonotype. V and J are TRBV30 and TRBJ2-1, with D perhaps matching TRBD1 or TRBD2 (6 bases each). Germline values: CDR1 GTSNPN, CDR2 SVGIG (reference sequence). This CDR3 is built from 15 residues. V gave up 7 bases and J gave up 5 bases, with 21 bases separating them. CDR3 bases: TGTGCCTCCTCCCCGACAGGCGGCGGGAACAATGAGCAGTTCTTC. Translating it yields CASSPTGGGNNEQFF.

The CDR3 DNA reads TGTGCCAGCAGCCAAGATGTCGGTCCTCAAGAGACCCAGTACTTC. Amino acids: CASSQDVGPQETQYF. The chain recombines TRBV3-1 with TRBJ2-5; D remains ambiguous. The germline gives CDR1 LGHDT, CDR2 YNNKEL (reference sequence). Trimming took 0 bases from V and 2 from J, leaving 10 bases between them. There are 15 residues in the CDR3.

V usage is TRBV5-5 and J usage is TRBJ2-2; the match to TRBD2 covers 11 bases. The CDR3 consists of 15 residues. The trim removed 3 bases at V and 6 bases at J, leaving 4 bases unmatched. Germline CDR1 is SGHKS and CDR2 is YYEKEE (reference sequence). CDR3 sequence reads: CASSSRTSGSGELFF. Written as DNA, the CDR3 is TGTGCCAGCAGCTCTAGGACTAGCGGGTCCGGGGAGCTGTTTTTT.

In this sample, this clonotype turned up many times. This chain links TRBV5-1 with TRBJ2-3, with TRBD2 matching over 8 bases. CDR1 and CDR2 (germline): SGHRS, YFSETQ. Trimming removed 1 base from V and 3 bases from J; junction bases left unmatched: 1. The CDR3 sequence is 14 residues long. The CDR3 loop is CASSLSSGTDTQYF. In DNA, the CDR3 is TGCGCCAGCAGCTTGTCTAGCGGGACAGATACGCAGTATTTT. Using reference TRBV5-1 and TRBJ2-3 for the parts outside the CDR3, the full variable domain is KAGVTQTPRYLIKTRGQQVTLSCSPISGHRSVSWYQQTPGQGLQFLFEYFSETQRNKGNFPGRFSGRQFSNSRSEMNVSTLELGDSALYLCASSLSSGTDTQYFGPGTRLTVL.

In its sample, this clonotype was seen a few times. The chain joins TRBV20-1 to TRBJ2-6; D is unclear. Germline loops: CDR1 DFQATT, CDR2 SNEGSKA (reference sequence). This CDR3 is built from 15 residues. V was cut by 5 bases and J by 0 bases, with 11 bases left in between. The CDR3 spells CSASPGNSGANVLTF. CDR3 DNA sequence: TGCAGTGCTTCCCCAGGTAACTCTGGGGCCAACGTCCTGACTTTC.

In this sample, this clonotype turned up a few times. This chain's CDR3 is CASSPLIRGSTNEQFF. CDR3 nucleotides: TGTGCCAGCAGCCCACTGATCCGGGGATCTACTAATGAGCAGTTCTTC. The chain employs TRBV11-1 and TRBJ2-1, with TRBD2 as a possible D gene (5 bases). This CDR3 is 16 amino acids long. Germline V lookup: CDR1 SGHAT, CDR2 FQDESV (reference sequence). The germline V and J ends were trimmed by 5 bases and 7 bases, with 21 bases remaining between them. Drawing the rest from reference TRBV11-1 and TRBJ2-1, the complete variable domain is EAEVAQSPRYKITEKSQAVAFWCDPISGHATLYWYRQILGQGPELLVQFQDESVVDDSQLPKDRFSAERLKGVDSTLKIQPAELGDSAMYLCASSPLIRGSTNEQFFGPGTRLTVL.

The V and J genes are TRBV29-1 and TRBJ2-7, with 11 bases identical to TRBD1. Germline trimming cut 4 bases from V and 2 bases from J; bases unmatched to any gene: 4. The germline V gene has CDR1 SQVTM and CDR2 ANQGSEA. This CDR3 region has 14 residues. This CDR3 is CSVAWGQGAYEQYF. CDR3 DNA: TGCAGCGTTGCATGGGGACAGGGGGCCTACGAGCAGTACTTC.

DNA for the CDR3: TGTGCCAGCACCCTGAAAGGAACCGGGGAGCTGTTTTTT. Translated: CASTLKGTGELFF. The rearrangement links TRBV6-1 to TRBJ2-2, with D uncertain. The CDR3 covers 13 residues. The V end was cut by 7 bases, the J end by 5 bases, with 11 bases between. Germline lookup yields CDR1 MNHNS and CDR2 SASEGT.

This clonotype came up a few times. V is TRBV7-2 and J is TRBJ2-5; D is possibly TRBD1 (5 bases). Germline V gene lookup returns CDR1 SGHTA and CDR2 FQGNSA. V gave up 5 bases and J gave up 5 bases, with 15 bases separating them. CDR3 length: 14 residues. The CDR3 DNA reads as TGTGCCAGCAGCCGCATCCAGGGTGGCGAGACCCAGTACTTC. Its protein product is CASSRIQGGETQYF.

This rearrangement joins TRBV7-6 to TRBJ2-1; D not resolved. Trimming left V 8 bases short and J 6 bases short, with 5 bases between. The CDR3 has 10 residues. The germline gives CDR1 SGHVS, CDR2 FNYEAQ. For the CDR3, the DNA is TGTGCCAGCGGTTTCAATGAGCAGTTCTTC. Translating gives CASGFNEQFF.

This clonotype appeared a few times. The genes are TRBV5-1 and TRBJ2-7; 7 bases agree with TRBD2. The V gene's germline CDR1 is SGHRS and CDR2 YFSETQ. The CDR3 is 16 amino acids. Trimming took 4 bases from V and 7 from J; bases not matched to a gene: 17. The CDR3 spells CASSGGTTRRGREQYF. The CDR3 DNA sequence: TGCGCCAGCAGCGGGGGGACTACCCGGCGGGGGAGGGAGCAGTACTTC.